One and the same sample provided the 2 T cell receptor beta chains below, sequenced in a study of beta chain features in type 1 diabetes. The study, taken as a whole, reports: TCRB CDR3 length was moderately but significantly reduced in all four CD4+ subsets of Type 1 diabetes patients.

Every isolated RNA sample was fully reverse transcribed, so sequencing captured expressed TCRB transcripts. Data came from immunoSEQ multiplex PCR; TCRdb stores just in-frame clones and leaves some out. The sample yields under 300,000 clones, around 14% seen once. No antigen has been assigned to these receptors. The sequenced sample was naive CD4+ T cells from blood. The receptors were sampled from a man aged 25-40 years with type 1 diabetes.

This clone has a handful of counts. Here the CDR3 reads CASSLETAGTEAFF. Here the CDR3 DNA reads TGCGCCAGCAGCTTGGAAACAGCGGGCACTGAAGCTTTCTTT. The V gene is TRBV5-1, the J gene TRBJ1-1; D remains ambiguous. The V gene's germline CDR1 is SGHRS and CDR2 YFSETQ. CDR3 length: 14 residues. V lost 0 bases to trimming and J lost 4 bases, with 10 bases between them.

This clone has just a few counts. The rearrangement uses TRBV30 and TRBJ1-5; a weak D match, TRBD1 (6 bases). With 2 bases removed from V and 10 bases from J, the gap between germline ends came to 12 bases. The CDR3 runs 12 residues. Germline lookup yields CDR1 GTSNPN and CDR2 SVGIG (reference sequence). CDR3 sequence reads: CAWSRGGDPQHF. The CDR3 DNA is TGTGCCTGGAGTAGGGGGGGGGATCCCCAGCATTTT.